Each of the 22 T cell receptor beta chains below was sequenced from the same sample in a study of T cell responses to AZD1222 COVID-19 vaccine. Only in-frame clones appear in the TCRdb table, and some are missing; sequencing was by immunoSEQ multiplex PCR. The sample includes 150,000 to 200,000 clones, roughly 93% of them seen just once. Specimen: peripheral blood, collected on day 0 of AZD1222 vaccination. The source is an adult in good health.

The chain recombines TRBV29-1 with TRBJ1-6; 7 bases are a match to TRBD1. The germline gives CDR1 SQVTM, CDR2 ANQGSEA. The J segment lost 8 bases and the V segment lost 4 bases, leaving 5 bases of the junction unmatched. This CDR3 contains 13 residues. The CDR3 region has the DNA TGCAGCGTTGGACAGGGTTACGATTCACCCCTCCACTTT. Protein: CSVGQGYDSPLHF.

V gene TRBV7-5 combines with J gene TRBJ1-3. TRBV7-5 is annotated as a pseudogene. The CDR3 is 14 residues long. The CDR3 reads CVRSINSSGNTIYF. CDR3 bases: TGTGTCAGAAGCATAAATTCCTCTGGAAACACCATATATTTT.

This sequence joins TRBV6-5 and TRBJ1-2; a weak D match, TRBD1 (5 bases). The CDR3 sequence is 12 residues long. CDR1 MNHEY and CDR2 SVGAGI come from the germline V gene. With 7 bases removed from V and 4 bases from J, the gap between germline ends came to 10 bases. The CDR3 loop is CASNWDFYGYTF. Written as DNA, the CDR3 is TGTGCCAGCAACTGGGACTTCTATGGCTACACCTTC.

The rearrangement uses TRBV19 and TRBJ1-6; TRBD1 might be the D (5 bases). The CDR3 runs 13 residues. CDR1 LNHDA and CDR2 SQIVND come from the germline V gene (reference sequence). Trimming removed 7 bases from V and 10 bases from J, with 14 bases in between. CDR3 nucleotides: TGTGCCAGTAAGTCCCAGGGAGACTCACCCCTCCACTTT. It translates to CASKSQGDSPLHF.

The CDR3 is CASSRLIWDYGDEQFF. In DNA form, the CDR3 reads TGTGCCAGCAGCCGTCTGATTTGGGACTACGGGGATGAGCAGTTCTTC. The V call is TRBV7-2, the J call TRBJ2-1; 7 nucleotides align to TRBD2. Trimming cost V 5 bases and J 8 bases; bases outside gene matches: 15. Germline assignment: CDR1 SGHTA and CDR2 FQGNSA. This CDR3 spans 16 amino acids.

The J gene is TRBJ1-5, the V gene TRBV18, with 7 bases aligning to TRBD1. Losses at the gene ends were 3 bases for V and 1 base for J; bases not matched to a gene: 6. Germline values: CDR1 KGHSH, CDR2 LQKENI. This CDR3 is 16 amino acids long. The CDR3 DNA sequence: TGTGCCAGCTCACCGCTACAGGGGATGAGCAATCAGCCCCAGCATTTT. Amino acid sequence: CASSPLQGMSNQPQHF.

The genes are TRBV28 and TRBJ1-1; D not resolved. This CDR3 has 15 amino acids. Germline loops: CDR1 MDHEN, CDR2 SYDVKM. Trimming cost V 8 bases and J 6 bases, with 22 bases left between them. Here the CDR3 reads CASVSYVVGIAEAFF. The CDR3 DNA reads as TGTGCCAGCGTCAGTTATGTAGTGGGTATCGCTGAAGCTTTCTTT.

V usage is TRBV12-3 or TRBV12-4 and J usage is TRBJ1-2; D is perhaps TRBD1 (6 bases). V lost 6 bases, J lost 3 bases, and 8 bases lay in between. The CDR3 runs 12 residues. CDR3 in amino acids: CASSWTDYGYTF. The CDR3, as DNA: TGTGCCAGCAGCTGGACAGACTATGGCTACACCTTC.

The V call is TRBV3-1 (or the pseudogene TRBV3-2), the J call TRBJ2-2, with D perhaps TRBD2 (5 bases). The CDR3 runs to 14 residues. Trimming stripped 2 bases from V and 5 bases from J, with 9 bases between. CDR1 is LGHDT, CDR2 YNNKEL, per germline (reference sequence). The DNA for the CDR3 is TGTGCCAGCAGCCAAATACTAGGGACCGGGGAGCTGTTTTTT. This encodes CASSQILGTGELFF.

This CDR3 reads CASSLVQADTQYF. Here the CDR3 DNA reads TGTGCCAGCAGCTTAGTACAGGCAGATACGCAGTATTTT. V and J are TRBV11-3 and TRBJ2-3; D is possibly TRBD1 (5 bases). The length of the CDR3 is 13 residues. Trimming removed 1 base at V and 4 bases at J, with 6 bases between. Germline V CDR1 and CDR2: SGHNT, YENEEA.

The genes are TRBV19 and TRBJ2-1, with D possibly called TRBD1 or TRBD2 (5 bases each). Germline lookup yields CDR1 LNHDA and CDR2 SQIVND (reference sequence). The V gene lost 7 bases and the J gene lost 5 bases, with 18 bases spanning the gap. The CDR3 runs 15 residues. The CDR3 here is CASTKSLGTNNEQFF. CDR3 bases: TGTGCCAGTACTAAGTCCCTCGGGACCAACAATGAGCAGTTCTTC.

The rearrangement links TRBV13 to TRBJ2-2, with TRBD1 matching 10 bases. Germline V gives CDR1 PRHDT, CDR2 FYEKMQ (reference sequence). With 3 bases clipped from V and 1 base from J, the junction kept 2 bases outside the gene matches. This CDR3 contains 16 residues. The CDR3 is CASSFRTGGNTGELFF. CDR3 nucleotides: TGTGCCAGCAGCTTTCGGACAGGGGGGAACACCGGGGAGCTGTTTTTT.

The V call is TRBV6-5, the J call TRBJ2-7; D not resolved. V was pared by 10 bases and J by 2 bases, with 18 bases between. Germline CDR1 and CDR2: MNHEY and SVGAGI. The CDR3 loop spans 14 amino acids. In DNA form, the CDR3 reads TGTGCCACCCTGGATGGGTCGGCCACCTACGAGCAGTACTTC. Translated: CATLDGSATYEQYF.

V and J are TRBV3-1 (or the pseudogene TRBV3-2) and TRBJ1-4; D remains unclear. CDR3 length: 11 amino acids. Germline CDR1 reads LGHDT; CDR2 reads YNNKEL (reference sequence). V gave up 1 base and J gave up 14 bases, with 8 bases separating them. The CDR3, as DNA: TGTGCCAGCAGCCAAGGTAGTACGCTGTTTTTT. This gives the protein CASSQGSTLFF.

The chain recombines TRBV27 with TRBJ2-1; D is perhaps TRBD2 (5 bases). This CDR3 spans 14 amino acids. Trimming stripped 0 bases from V and 2 bases from J, with 5 bases between. Germline CDR1 and CDR2: MNHEY and SMNVEV (reference sequence). This CDR3 reads CASSLSGTYNEQFF. CDR3 coding DNA: TGTGCCAGCAGTTTATCCGGGACCTACAATGAGCAGTTCTTC.

This clone was detected only once. The rearrangement joins TRBV20-1 to TRBJ2-1; a weak D match, TRBD2 (5 bases). Between the trimmed V and J ends, which lost 3 bases and 5 bases, there was a span of 11 bases. Germline lookup yields CDR1 DFQATT and CDR2 SNEGSKA (reference sequence). This CDR3 has 13 residues. In DNA, the CDR3 is TGCAGTGCTAGTGAGGGAGAGGACAATGAGCAGTTCTTC. Protein sequence: CSASEGEDNEQFF.

The chain combines TRBV2 with TRBJ1-5; perhaps TRBD1 as D (5 bases). The CDR3 runs to 14 residues. CDR1 and CDR2 from the germline V gene are SNHLY and FYNNEI. V was clipped by 4 bases and J by 3 bases, with 10 bases between them. Written as DNA, the CDR3 is TGTGCCAGCAGTGGCAGGGCCGCCAATCAGCCCCAGCATTTT. Translating gives CASSGRAANQPQHF.

The gene calls are TRBV29-1 and TRBJ2-3; D call uncertain. V lost 2 bases and J lost 4, with 13 bases in between. Germline V gene sequence: CDR1 SQVTM, CDR2 ANQGSEA. The CDR3 is made up of 14 amino acids. The CDR3: CSVEPIRGADTQYF. In nucleotides, the CDR3 is TGCAGCGTTGAACCCATTCGTGGTGCAGATACGCAGTATTTT.

The chain links TRBV6-2 or TRBV6-3 to TRBJ2-1, with 9 bases identical to TRBD2. Germline V CDR1 and CDR2: MNHEY, SVGEGT. This CDR3 spans 13 amino acids. The junction had 3 bases not matched to a gene; V was cut back by 2 bases and J by 10 bases. The CDR3 spells CASSYLGLAEQFF. Here the CDR3 DNA reads TGTGCCAGCAGTTACCTCGGACTAGCGGAGCAGTTCTTC.

V and J are TRBV5-1 and TRBJ1-2, with a weak D call TRBD1 (5 bases). The CDR3 spans 14 residues. The germline V gene has CDR1 SGHRS and CDR2 YFSETQ. V lost 5 bases and J lost 8, with 19 bases in between. The CDR3 here is CASRHFQGTYGYTF. DNA of the CDR3: TGCGCCAGCAGGCATTTCCAGGGCACTTACGGCTACACCTTC.

The genes are TRBV12-5 and TRBJ2-2, with 8 bases that match TRBD1. Germline V CDR1 and CDR2: LGHNT, FRNRAP. Trimming removed 1 base from V and 4 bases from J; junction bases left unmatched: 5. The CDR3 sequence is 16 residues long. CDR3 sequence: CASGLGDRIRTGELFF. The CDR3, as DNA: TGTGCTAGTGGTTTGGGGGACAGGATTCGCACCGGGGAGCTGTTTTTT.

The rearrangement uses TRBV3-1 (or the pseudogene TRBV3-2) and TRBJ2-1, with a weak D call TRBD1 (7 bases). V was trimmed by 1 base and J by 8 bases, leaving 15 bases between them. Germline CDR1 reads LGHDT; CDR2 reads YNNKEL (reference sequence). The CDR3 is made up of 15 amino acids. CDR3: CASSQGRRGVDEQFF. DNA of the CDR3: TGTGCCAGCAGCCAAGGTCGCAGGGGGGTCGATGAGCAGTTCTTC.